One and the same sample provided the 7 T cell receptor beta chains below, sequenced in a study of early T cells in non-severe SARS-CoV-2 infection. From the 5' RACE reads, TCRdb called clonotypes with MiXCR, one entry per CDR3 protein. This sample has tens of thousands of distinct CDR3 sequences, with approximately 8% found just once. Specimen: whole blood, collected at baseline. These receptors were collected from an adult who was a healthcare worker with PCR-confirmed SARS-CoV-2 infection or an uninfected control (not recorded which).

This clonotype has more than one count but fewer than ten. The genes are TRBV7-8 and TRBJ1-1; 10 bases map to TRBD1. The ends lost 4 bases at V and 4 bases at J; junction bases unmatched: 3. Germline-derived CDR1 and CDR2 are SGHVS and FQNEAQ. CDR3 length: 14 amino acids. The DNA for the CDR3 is TGTGCCAGCAGCTGGGGACAGGGGCTCACTGAAGCTTTCTTT. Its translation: CASSWGQGLTEAFF.

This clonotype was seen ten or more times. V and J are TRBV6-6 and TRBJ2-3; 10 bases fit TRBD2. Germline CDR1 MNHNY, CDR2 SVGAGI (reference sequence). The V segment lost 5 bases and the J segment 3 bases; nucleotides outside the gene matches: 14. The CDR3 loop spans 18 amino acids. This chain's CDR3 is CASSPTAGLAGETDTQYF. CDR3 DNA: TGTGCCAGCAGTCCAACAGCGGGGCTAGCGGGAGAGACAGATACGCAGTATTTT.

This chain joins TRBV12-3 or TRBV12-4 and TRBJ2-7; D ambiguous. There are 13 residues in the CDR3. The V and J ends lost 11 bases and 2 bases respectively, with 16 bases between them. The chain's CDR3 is CASTVGGAYEQYF. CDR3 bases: TGTGCCTCAACGGTGGGCGGAGCCTACGAGCAGTACTTC.

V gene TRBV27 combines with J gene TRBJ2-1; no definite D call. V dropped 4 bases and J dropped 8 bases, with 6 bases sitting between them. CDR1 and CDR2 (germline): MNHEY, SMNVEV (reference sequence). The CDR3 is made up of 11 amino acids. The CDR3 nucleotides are TGTGCCAGCAGTTCGAACCATGAGCAGTTCTTC. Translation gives CASSSNHEQFF.

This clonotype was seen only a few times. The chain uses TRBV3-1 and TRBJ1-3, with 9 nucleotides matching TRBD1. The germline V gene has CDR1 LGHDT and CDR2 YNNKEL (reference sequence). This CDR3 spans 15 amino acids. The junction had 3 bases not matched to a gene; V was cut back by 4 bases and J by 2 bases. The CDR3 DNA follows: TGTGCCAGCAGCCCGGACAGGGGACCTGGAAACACCATATATTTT. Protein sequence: CASSPDRGPGNTIYF.

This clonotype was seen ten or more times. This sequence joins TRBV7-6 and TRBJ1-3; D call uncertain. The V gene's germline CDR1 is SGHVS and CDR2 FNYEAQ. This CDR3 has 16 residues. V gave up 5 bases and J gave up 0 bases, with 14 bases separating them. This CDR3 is CASSRGPLGSGNTIYF. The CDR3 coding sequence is TGTGCCAGCAGCCGAGGCCCATTGGGCTCTGGAAACACCATATATTTT.

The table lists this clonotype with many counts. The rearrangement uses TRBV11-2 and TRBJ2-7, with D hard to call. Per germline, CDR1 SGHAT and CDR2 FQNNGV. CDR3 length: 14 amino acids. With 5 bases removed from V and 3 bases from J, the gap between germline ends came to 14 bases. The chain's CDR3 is CASSLQFSNYEQYF. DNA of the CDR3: TGTGCCAGCAGCCTTCAGTTTTCCAACTACGAGCAGTACTTC.